These T cell receptor beta chains were read from a single sample in a study of cytomegalovirus exposure and HLA in healthy donors. The repertoire was sequenced with immunoSEQ multiplex PCR; TCRdb's copy has only in-frame clones and lacks some. The repertoire holds about 160,000 clones, with approximately 88% as singletons. Sequences were obtained from PBMCs. These receptors all stem from a man under 40 in good health and CMV-seropositive. Both conserved end residues are part of each CDR3. D genes are given only for firm matches. Size is omitted from some rows. Given values are once, few, many or a class for expanded clones.

V gene: TRBV10-3
J gene: TRBJ2-7
clone size: once
D gene: TRBD2
CDR3 DNA: TGTGCCCTCGCTAGCGGGAGAGCTGGGGATAAGGGTTACGAGCAGTACTTC
CDR3 protein: CALASGRAGDKGYEQYF

V gene: TRBV9
J gene: TRBJ2-2
clone size: NA
D gene: NA
CDR3 DNA: TGTGCCAGCAGCGTACGAGGGTTCACCGGGGAGCTGTTTTTT
CDR3 protein: CASSVRGFTGELFF

V gene: TRBV6-1
J gene: TRBJ2-5
clone size: NA
D gene: TRBD2
CDR3 DNA: TGTGCCAGCAACCGGGGGGGCAGAGGAGAGACCCAGTACTTC
CDR3 protein: CASNRGGRGETQYF

V gene: TRBV9
J gene: TRBJ2-6
clone size: NA
D gene: NA
CDR3 DNA: TGTGCCAGCAGCGAATCATCTGGGGCCAACGTCCTGACTTTC
CDR3 protein: CASSESSGANVLTF

V gene: TRBV10-3
J gene: TRBJ2-1
clone size: NA
D gene: TRBD2
CDR3 DNA: TGTGCCATCAGTGAAACTAGCGGGGGCAATGAGCAGTTCTTC
CDR3 protein: CAISETSGGNEQFF

V gene: TRBV25-1
J gene: TRBJ2-7
clone size: few
D gene: TRBD2
CDR3 DNA: TGTGCCAGCAGCGGGACTAGCGGGGATACCTACGAGCAGTACTTC
CDR3 protein: CASSGTSGDTYEQYF

V gene: TRBV5-8
J gene: TRBJ2-3
clone size: NA
D gene: NA
CDR3 DNA: TGTGCCAGCAGCCTGGGGATGGACTACCTGACAGATACGCAGTATTTT
CDR3 protein: CASSLGMDYLTDTQYF

V gene: TRBV7-2
J gene: TRBJ2-7
clone size: NA
D gene: NA
CDR3 DNA: TGTGCCAGCAGCTACAAACCGGGGTCCTACGAGCAGTACTTC
CDR3 protein: CASSYKPGSYEQYF

V gene: TRBV6-4
J gene: TRBJ2-1
clone size: NA
D gene: TRBD2
CDR3 DNA: TGTGCCAGCAGTGACACTAGCGTGAACAATGAGCAGTTCTTC
CDR3 protein: CASSDTSVNNEQFF

V gene: TRBV6-6
J gene: TRBJ1-5
clone size: NA
D gene: NA
CDR3 DNA: TGTGCCAGCAGTTACGGGCCAGTCAATCAGCCCCAGCATTTT
CDR3 protein: CASSYGPVNQPQHF

V gene: TRBV5-1
J gene: TRBJ1-4
clone size: NA
D gene: TRBD1
CDR3 DNA: TGCGCCAGCAGCATCGGACAGGGGCGGGATGAAAAACTGTTTTTT
CDR3 protein: CASSIGQGRDEKLFF

V gene: TRBV28
J gene: TRBJ2-5
clone size: NA
D gene: NA
CDR3 DNA: TGTGCCAGCAGTTTGCCGACAGGAGAAGAGACCCAGTACTTC
CDR3 protein: CASSLPTGEETQYF

V gene: TRBV4-3
J gene: TRBJ1-3
clone size: NA
D gene: TRBD1
CDR3 DNA: TGCGCCAGCAGCCAAGATGCCGGACAGGGCGACACCATATATTTT
CDR3 protein: CASSQDAGQGDTIYF

V gene: TRBV9
J gene: TRBJ1-1
clone size: NA
D gene: TRBD1
CDR3 DNA: TGTGCCAGCAGCGGACAGGGGAACACTGAAGCTTTCTTT
CDR3 protein: CASSGQGNTEAFF

V gene: TRBV6-5
J gene: TRBJ1-6
clone size: NA
D gene: NA
CDR3 DNA: TGTGCCAGCAATAGGGGGTCAGATTCACCCCTCCACTTT
CDR3 protein: CASNRGSDSPLHF

V gene: TRBV19
J gene: TRBJ1-5
clone size: NA
D gene: NA
CDR3 DNA: TGTGCCAGTAGTATCGCAGGGGATCAGCCCCAGCATTTT
CDR3 protein: CASSIAGDQPQHF

V gene: TRBV19
J gene: TRBJ2-1
clone size: NA
D gene: NA
CDR3 DNA: TGTGCCACGACCGGGACCTACAATGAGCAGTTCTTC
CDR3 protein: CATTGTYNEQFF

V gene: TRBV25-1
J gene: TRBJ2-1
clone size: NA
D gene: NA
CDR3 DNA: TGTGCCAGCAGTGAAAGGGGAACAGGGTTACACAATGAGCAGTTCTTC
CDR3 protein: CASSERGTGLHNEQFF

V gene: TRBV7-2
J gene: TRBJ1-1
clone size: NA
D gene: NA
CDR3 DNA: TGTGCCAGCAGCCGTTCCCTGAGCGACACTGAAGCTTTCTTT
CDR3 protein: CASSRSLSDTEAFF

V gene: TRBV4-1
J gene: TRBJ1-4
clone size: NA
D gene: NA
CDR3 DNA: TGCGCCAGCAGCCAACAACGGGTTGAAAAACTGTTTTTT
CDR3 protein: CASSQQRVEKLFF

V gene: TRBV11-2
J gene: TRBJ2-7
clone size: NA
D gene: TRBD2
CDR3 DNA: TGTGCCAGCAGCTTAGTAGGGACTAGCGGGAGGTACTACGAGCAGTACTTC
CDR3 protein: CASSLVGTSGRYYEQYF

V gene: TRBV5-1
J gene: TRBJ1-1
clone size: NA
D gene: NA
CDR3 DNA: TGCGCCAGCAGCTGGGGCGGTGGGGAAGCTTTCTTT
CDR3 protein: CASSWGGGEAFF

V gene: TRBV30
J gene: TRBJ1-1
clone size: NA
D gene: NA
CDR3 DNA: TGTGCCTGGAGTTCGTCCCGGGACATGAACACTGAAGCTTTCTTT
CDR3 protein: CAWSSSRDMNTEAFF

V gene: TRBV4-2
J gene: TRBJ2-4
clone size: NA
D gene: NA
CDR3 DNA: TGTGCCAGCAGCCAAGCGGGGGCCCCACAGGGGTCGTACTTC
CDR3 protein: CASSQAGAPQGSYF

V gene: TRBV5-1
J gene: TRBJ2-5
clone size: once
D gene: NA
CDR3 DNA: TGCGCCAGCGGAATACAGGGATTCGCAGAGACCCAGTACTTC
CDR3 protein: CASGIQGFAETQYF

V gene: TRBV5-1
J gene: TRBJ1-2
clone size: NA
D gene: NA
CDR3 DNA: TGCGCCAGCAGCTTAGGGGCAGAAGGGAATGGCTACACCTTC
CDR3 protein: CASSLGAEGNGYTF

V gene: TRBV2
J gene: TRBJ2-5
clone size: many
D gene: TRBD2
CDR3 DNA: TGTGCCACCCGGACTAGCGGTGGTAGCGAGACCCAGTACTTC
CDR3 protein: CATRTSGGSETQYF

V gene: TRBV5-8
J gene: TRBJ2-7
clone size: NA
D gene: NA
CDR3 DNA: TGTGCCAGCAGCGATGACAGGACCTACTACGAGCAGTACTTC
CDR3 protein: CASSDDRTYYEQYF

V gene: TRBV11-2
J gene: TRBJ2-2
clone size: once
D gene: NA
CDR3 DNA: TGTGCCAGCAGCTCTTACAGGAACACCGGGGAGCTGTTTTTT
CDR3 protein: CASSSYRNTGELFF

V gene: TRBV10-3
J gene: TRBJ2-3
clone size: NA
D gene: NA
CDR3 DNA: TGTGCCATCAGCCCAGAAGACAGGACCACAGATACGCAGTATTTT
CDR3 protein: CAISPEDRTTDTQYF

V gene: TRBV5-1
J gene: TRBJ1-1
clone size: NA
D gene: NA
CDR3 DNA: TGCGCCAGCAGCTTTTCTCCCATAAGCGGTATTGAAGCTTTCTTT
CDR3 protein: CASSFSPISGIEAFF

V gene: TRBV6-1
J gene: TRBJ1-2
clone size: NA
D gene: NA
CDR3 DNA: TGTGCCAGCAGTGAAGCGAGCAGGTCTTGGTATGGCTACACCTTC
CDR3 protein: CASSEASRSWYGYTF

V gene: TRBV30
J gene: TRBJ1-5
clone size: NA
D gene: NA
CDR3 DNA: TGTGCCTGGACCCGTGGTCCGGATCAGCCCCAGCATTTT
CDR3 protein: CAWTRGPDQPQHF

V gene: TRBV6-5
J gene: TRBJ1-2
clone size: NA
D gene: NA
CDR3 DNA: TGTGCCAGCACCCAACAGGAAGGGTTGGGTGGCTACACCTTC
CDR3 protein: CASTQQEGLGGYTF

V gene: TRBV5-1
J gene: TRBJ1-2
clone size: few
D gene: NA
CDR3 DNA: TGCGCCAGCAGCTCAGGAGGAAACTATGGCTACACCTTC
CDR3 protein: CASSSGGNYGYTF

V gene: TRBV5-1
J gene: TRBJ2-3
clone size: NA
D gene: TRBD2
CDR3 DNA: TGCGCCAGCACCGTTGGCCTCTTAGCGGGGGGGCAGGCAGATACGCAGTATTTT
CDR3 protein: CASTVGLLAGGQADTQYF

V gene: TRBV7-8
J gene: TRBJ2-1
clone size: NA
D gene: TRBD2
CDR3 DNA: TGTGCCAGCAGCTTAGGAGCGGGAGGGCCTGACAATGAGCAGTTCTTC
CDR3 protein: CASSLGAGGPDNEQFF

V gene: TRBV9
J gene: TRBJ2-7
clone size: NA
D gene: TRBD1
CDR3 DNA: TGTGCCAGCAGCCCCGGGACAGGGCCCTACGAGCAGTACTTC
CDR3 protein: CASSPGTGPYEQYF